This T cell receptor (beta chain) was captured by sequencing in a study of PD-1 blockade in classical Hodgkin lymphoma. Study-level results: CD4+ but not CD8+ TCR diversity rose significantly by C4D1.

The V gene's germline CDR1 is SGDLS and CDR2 YYNGEE. Trimming shortened V by 0 bases and J by 0 bases, and 4 bases separated the two germline ends. This CDR3 is built from 14 residues. Time point defined: cycle 4 day 1 (C4D1), after less than 7 weeks of nivolumab. Every patient experienced relapse after autologous stem cell transplantation, and brentuximab vedotin exposure varied. The study recorded best responses of complete response, partial response or progressive disease. Profiling relied on immunoSEQ multiplex PCR, and the TCRdb table lists in-frame clones only, not all of them. Here the sample spans 50,000 or so clones, around 74% being singletons. On this clone: Antigen unknown. Other DNA sequences in this sample translate to the same CDR3.

The receptor was isolated from a human donor with classical Hodgkin lymphoma. This chain connects TRBV9 to TRBJ1-3; no clear D. This material consisted of peripheral blood mononuclear cells (PBMCs), taken before the fourth cycle of nivolumab. The CDR3 sequence is CASSVGLSGNTIYF. CDR3 bases: TGTGCCAGCAGCGTAGGACTCTCTGGAAACACCATATATTTT.